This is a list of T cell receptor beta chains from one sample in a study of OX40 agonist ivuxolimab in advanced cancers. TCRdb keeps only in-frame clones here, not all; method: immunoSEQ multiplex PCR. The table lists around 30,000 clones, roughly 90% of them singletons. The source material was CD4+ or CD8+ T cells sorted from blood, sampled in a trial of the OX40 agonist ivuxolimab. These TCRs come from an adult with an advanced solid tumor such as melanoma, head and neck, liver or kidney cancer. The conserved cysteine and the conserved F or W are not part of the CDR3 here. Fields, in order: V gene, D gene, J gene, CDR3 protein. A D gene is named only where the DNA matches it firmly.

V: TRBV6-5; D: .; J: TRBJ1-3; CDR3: ASRFRSSGNTIY
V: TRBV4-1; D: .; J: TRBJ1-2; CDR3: ASSLGGGTPDGYT
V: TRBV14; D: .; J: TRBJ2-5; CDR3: ASSQVPSWGTETQY
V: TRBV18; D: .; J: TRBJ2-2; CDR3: ASSPLPYRVPGTGELF
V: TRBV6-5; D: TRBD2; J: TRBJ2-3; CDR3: ASSSAGGHRDTQY
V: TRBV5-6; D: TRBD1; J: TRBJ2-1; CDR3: ASSLRAQGTAEQF
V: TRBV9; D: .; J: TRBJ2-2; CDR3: ASSVARIPGQGELAGAQTGELF
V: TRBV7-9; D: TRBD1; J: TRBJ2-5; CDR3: ASSSAVGGQQETQY
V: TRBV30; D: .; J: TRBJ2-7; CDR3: AWSVSSGYEQY
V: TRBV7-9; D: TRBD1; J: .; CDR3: ASSLGSPSQGVTSYEQY
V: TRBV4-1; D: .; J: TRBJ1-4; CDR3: ASSPLSWAGTEKLF
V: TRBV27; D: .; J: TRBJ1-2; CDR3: ASSRRGRGNYGYT
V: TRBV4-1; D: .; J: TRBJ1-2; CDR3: ASSQDEVGQNYGYT
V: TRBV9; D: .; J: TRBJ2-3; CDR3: ASSVSSVRATDTQY
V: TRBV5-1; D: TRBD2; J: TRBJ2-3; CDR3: ASSSRAGGQDTQY
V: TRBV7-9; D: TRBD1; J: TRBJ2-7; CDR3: ASSSGTGDYEQY